The 28 T cell receptor beta chains below all came from one sample that was sequenced in a study of shared clonotypes between healthy human individuals. Some clones are missing from TCRdb's copy, which holds only in-frame ones; the method was immunoSEQ multiplex PCR. This sample has over a million clones; approximately 97% occur once, and the top ten carry 1% to 1.5%. The sample taken for sequencing was naive CD4+ T cells sorted from blood. The subset here: CD45RA+ positively selected. Receptors originate from a man aged 25-40 years in good health.

The rearrangement links TRBV6-1 to TRBJ2-7, with 14 bases identical to TRBD2. The CDR3 loop spans 15 amino acids. The J segment lost 5 bases and the V segment lost 5 bases, leaving 5 bases of the junction unmatched. The germline CDR1 and CDR2 sequences are MNHNS and SASEGT. The CDR3 DNA sequence: TGTGCCAGCAGTACCGGACTAGCGGGAGGTAACGAGCAGTACTTC. Translated: CASSTGLAGGNEQYF.

A remark on this clone: Other DNA sequences in the sample encode the same CDR3. The chain links TRBV30 to TRBJ2-3; D is ambiguous. The ends were cut back, 2 bases at V and 2 bases at J, with 2 bases in the middle. The CDR3 is 11 residues long. Germline V gene sequence: CDR1 GTSNPN, CDR2 SVGIG (reference sequence). This CDR3 is CAWSITDTQYF. CDR3 bases: TGTGCCTGGAGTATCACAGATACGCAGTATTTT. Full variable domain (missing parts from reference TRBV30 and TRBJ2-3): SQTIHQWPATLVQPVGSPLSLECTVEGTSNPNLYWYRQAAGRGLQLLFYSVGIGQISSEVPQNLSASRPQDRQFILSSKKLLLSDSGFYLCAWSITDTQYFGPGTRLTVL.

The genes are TRBV27 and TRBJ2-3; 11 nucleotides agree with TRBD2. The CDR3 is 17 amino acids. Germline values: CDR1 MNHEY, CDR2 SMNVEV (reference sequence). The V gene end was trimmed by 1 base and the J gene end by 2 bases; junction bases not matched to a gene: 5. The CDR3: CASSLYGTSGITDTQYF. For the CDR3, the DNA is TGTGCCAGCAGTTTATACGGGACTAGCGGAATCACAGATACGCAGTATTTT.

The rearrangement links TRBV18 to TRBJ2-7; 10 bases are shared with TRBD1. Looked up from germline, CDR1 is KGHSH and CDR2 is LQKENI. Unmatched junction bases numbered 7, after V lost 6 bases and J lost 2 bases. The CDR3 extends over 15 amino acids. The CDR3 DNA follows: TGTGCCAGCTCGCCCATAGGACAGGGGGCCTACGAGCAGTACTTC. As protein: CASSPIGQGAYEQYF.

The CDR3 spells CASSIQTVSYEQYF. Written as DNA, the CDR3 is TGTGCCAGCTCCATTCAAACAGTCTCCTACGAGCAGTACTTC. The gene calls are TRBV2 and TRBJ2-7; D is uncertain. Trimming pared 8 bases from V and 0 bases from J, leaving 14 bases between. There are 14 residues in the CDR3. Germline V lookup: CDR1 SNHLY, CDR2 FYNNEI.

The V and J genes are TRBV6-1 and TRBJ2-7, with 13 bases that match TRBD2. This CDR3 spans 15 amino acids. Germline assignment: CDR1 MNHNS and CDR2 SASEGT. After removal of 1 base from V and 7 bases from J, the junction contained 4 bases not matched to a gene. The CDR3 DNA reads as TGTGCCAGCAGTGAAGGGACTAGCGGGAGTCGGGAGCAGTACTTC. It yields the protein CASSEGTSGSREQYF.

As DNA, the CDR3 is TGTGCCAGCAAAAACCGGGACAGGGGTTGGAATCAGCCCCAGCATTTT. Amino acids: CASKNRDRGWNQPQHF. This rearrangement joins TRBV6-6 to TRBJ1-5; 10 nucleotides agree with TRBD1. CDR1 and CDR2 (germline): MNHNY, SVGAGI (reference sequence). The J segment lost 4 bases and the V segment lost 7 bases, leaving 10 bases of the junction unmatched. The CDR3 has 16 residues.

The rearrangement joins TRBV5-1 to TRBJ1-1; D remains unclear. V lost 4 bases and J 1 base, leaving 14 bases between the germline ends. The CDR3 is 15 residues long. The V gene's germline CDR1 is SGHRS and CDR2 YFSETQ. The DNA of the CDR3 is TGCGCCAGCAGCCTCCGGGGAATTTGGAACACTGAAGCTTTCTTT. Translating gives CASSLRGIWNTEAFF.

DNA for the CDR3: TGTGCCAGCAGATCGACGACCGTCAACCCCAACACTGAAGCTTTCTTT. Its protein is CASRSTTVNPNTEAFF. The J gene is TRBJ1-1, the V gene TRBV27; D call uncertain. Germline CDR1 is MNHEY and CDR2 is SMNVEV (reference sequence). The ends were cut back, 6 bases at V and 2 bases at J, with 19 bases in the middle. The CDR3 runs to 16 residues.

This chain uses TRBV9 with TRBJ2-1, with TRBD2 matching over 11 bases. V lost 4 bases and J lost 7; bases outside the gene matches: 10. Germline V gene data show CDR1 as SGDLS and CDR2 as YYNGEE. The CDR3 has 16 amino acids. CDR3 sequence (DNA): TGTGCCAGCAGCCCTCGAGGGGGGACTAGCGGTAATGAGCAGTTCTTC. It is translated as CASSPRGGTSGNEQFF.

The rearrangement links TRBV29-1 to TRBJ2-7, with TRBD1 matching 10 bases. After removal of 2 bases from V and 2 bases from J, the junction contained 3 bases not matched to a gene. Germline-derived CDR1 and CDR2 are SQVTM and ANQGSEA. This CDR3 is 14 amino acids long. The CDR3 DNA reads as TGCAGCGTTGAAAGGACAGGGGGGACCTACGAGCAGTACTTC. Protein: CSVERTGGTYEQYF.

The chain uses TRBV5-1 and TRBJ1-4; 7 bases align to TRBD1. Trimming at V came to 4 bases and at J to 0 bases, leaving 12 bases not matched to a gene. The germline V gene has CDR1 SGHRS and CDR2 YFSETQ. CDR3 length: 18 residues. The CDR3 coding sequence is TGCGCCAGCAGCCGACATTGGCAGGGGGATACAACTAATGAAAAACTGTTTTTT. Protein product: CASSRHWQGDTTNEKLFF.

The chain recombines TRBV6-5 with TRBJ2-5, with D perhaps TRBD1 (6 bases). The CDR3 is 16 residues long. The V end lost 4 bases, the J end lost 0 bases, and 15 bases lay between the germline ends. Germline V gene sequence: CDR1 MNHEY, CDR2 SVGAGI. DNA of the CDR3: TGTGCCAGCAGTTCAGGGGTTCCGCTATACCAAGAGACCCAGTACTTC. Translating gives CASSSGVPLYQETQYF.

The genes are TRBV19 and TRBJ2-1; D may be TRBD2 (5 bases). The germline V and J ends were trimmed by 7 bases and 4 bases, with 11 bases remaining between them. CDR3 size: 13 residues. CDR1 and CDR2 from the germline V gene are LNHDA and SQIVND (reference sequence). CDR3 sequence: CASMGLAYNEQFF. The CDR3 DNA sequence: TGTGCCAGTATGGGCCTAGCTTACAATGAGCAGTTCTTC.

The chain employs TRBV11-2 and TRBJ2-7; D is uncertain. The V and J ends lost 1 base and 2 bases respectively, with 9 bases between them. Germline V gives CDR1 SGHAT, CDR2 FQNNGV. The CDR3 has 14 amino acids. CDR3 DNA sequence: TGTGCCAGCAGCTTAGTTCAGACTCCCTACGAGCAGTACTTC. It translates to CASSLVQTPYEQYF. Complete variable domain (other parts from reference TRBV11-2 and TRBJ2-7): EAGVAQSPRYKIIEKRQSVAFWCNPISGHATLYWYQQILGQGPKLLIQFQNNGVVDDSQLPKDRFSAERLKGVDSTLKIQPAKLEDSAVYLCASSLVQTPYEQYFGPGTRLTVT.

The V gene is TRBV5-1, the J gene TRBJ1-2; 9 nucleotides match TRBD1. Germline values: CDR1 SGHRS, CDR2 YFSETQ. CDR3 length equals 13 residues. V shed 3 bases, J shed 6 bases, and the junction held 3 bases outside the gene matches. This CDR3 is CASSSGQGHGYTF. CDR3 DNA sequence: TGCGCCAGCAGCTCAGGACAGGGGCATGGCTACACCTTC.

The chain carries TRBV19 and TRBJ2-3, with D perhaps matching TRBD2 (5 bases). V lost 8 bases and J lost 2, with 11 bases in between. Per germline, CDR1 LNHDA and CDR2 SQIVND (reference sequence). CDR3 length equals 13 residues. The CDR3 DNA is TGTGCCAGTCGGGATCATTACACAGATACGCAGTATTTT. Protein sequence: CASRDHYTDTQYF. The variable domain in full, with the rest retrieved from reference TRBV19 and TRBJ2-3, is DGGITQSPKYLFRKEGQNVTLSCEQNLNHDAMYWYRQDPGQGLRLIYYSQIVNDFQKGDIAEGYSVSREKKESFPLTVTSAQKNPTAFYLCASRDHYTDTQYFGPGTRLTVL.

This chain links TRBV5-4 with TRBJ2-3, with D possibly being TRBD1 (6 bases). This CDR3 spans 17 amino acids. V lost 4 bases, J lost 2 bases, and 20 bases lay in between. Germline V gene sequence: CDR1 SGHNT, CDR2 YYREEE (reference sequence). CDR3 sequence (DNA): TGTGCCAGCAGCGCTCGGGACATCACCCGGGTCACAGATACGCAGTATTTT. Translation gives CASSARDITRVTDTQYF. Based on the CDR3 plus reference TRBV5-4 and TRBJ2-3, the full variable domain is ETGVTQSPTHLIKTRGQQVTLRCSSQSGHNTVSWYQQALGQGPQFIFQYYREEENGRGNFPPRFSGLQFPNYSSELNVNALELDDSALYLCASSARDITRVTDTQYFGPGTRLTVL.

This clone occurred once. For the CDR3, the DNA is TGTGCCAGCAGCCACCGGCCCGGGACGGCCTACAATGAGCAGTTCTTC. This gives the protein CASSHRPGTAYNEQFF. The chain is built from TRBV21-1 and TRBJ2-1. TRBV21-1 is annotated as a pseudogene. This CDR3 has 16 amino acids.

J is TRBJ1-5 and V is TRBV30; tentatively, D is TRBD1 (6 bases). The CDR3 spans 13 residues. Germline lookup yields CDR1 GTSNPN and CDR2 SVGIG (reference sequence). V lost 4 bases to trimming and J lost 3 bases, with 10 bases between them. CDR3 protein: CAWNRESNQPQHF. DNA for the CDR3: TGTGCCTGGAACAGGGAGTCCAATCAGCCCCAGCATTTT.

The gene calls are TRBV11-3 and TRBJ2-1; TRBD2 matches 14 bases. This CDR3 has 15 residues. J was trimmed by 7 bases and V by 4 bases; bases with no gene match: 3. Germline V CDR1 and CDR2: SGHNT, YENEEA. CDR3 sequence (DNA): TGTGCCAGCAGCTACCGGACTAGCGGGAGGAATGAGCAGTTCTTC. It yields the protein CASSYRTSGRNEQFF.

This clone was seen just once. This chain connects TRBV6-5 to TRBJ2-3; D unresolved. CDR3 length: 13 residues. With 8 bases removed from V and 2 bases from J, the gap between germline ends came to 11 bases. Germline CDR1 MNHEY, CDR2 SVGAGI. The CDR3 protein is CASWRFDTDTQYF. In DNA, the CDR3 is TGTGCCAGCTGGCGGTTCGACACAGATACGCAGTATTTT.

This rearrangement joins TRBV5-1 to TRBJ2-7; D possibly corresponds to TRBD2 (6 bases). The CDR3 is 15 amino acids. V lost 4 bases to trimming and J lost 2 bases, with 16 bases between them. The germline V gene has CDR1 SGHRS and CDR2 YFSETQ. CDR3 nucleotides: TGCGCCAGCAGCCCCCGGGCGGGATTGACCTACGAGCAGTACTTC. It is translated as CASSPRAGLTYEQYF. Drawing the rest from reference TRBV5-1 and TRBJ2-7, the complete variable domain is KAGVTQTPRYLIKTRGQQVTLSCSPISGHRSVSWYQQTPGQGLQFLFEYFSETQRNKGNFPGRFSGRQFSNSRSEMNVSTLELGDSALYLCASSPRAGLTYEQYFGPGTRLTVT.

The V and J genes are TRBV2 and TRBJ1-2; 7 bases line up with TRBD1. Germline-derived CDR1 and CDR2 are SNHLY and FYNNEI. This CDR3 spans 12 amino acids. The ends lost 5 bases at V and 5 bases at J; junction bases unmatched: 2. This CDR3 is CASSNRGYGYTF. The CDR3, as DNA: TGTGCCAGCAGTAACAGGGGATATGGCTACACCTTC.

The gene calls are TRBV7-2 and TRBJ1-2, with 7 bases that match TRBD1. The CDR3 contains 16 residues. Germline V gene sequence: CDR1 SGHTA, CDR2 FQGNSA. Losses at the gene ends were 5 bases for V and 4 bases for J; bases not matched to a gene: 13. This chain's CDR3 is CASSAHRGRRSYGYTF. For the CDR3, the DNA is TGTGCCAGCAGCGCCCACAGGGGCAGGCGGTCCTATGGCTACACCTTC.

This clone appeared once. The gene calls are TRBV7-9 and TRBJ2-1; tentative D call: TRBD2 (6 bases). Germline CDR1 is SEHNR and CDR2 is FQNEAQ (reference sequence). The CDR3 is 16 residues long. The V gene lost 0 bases and the J gene lost 6 bases, with 15 bases spanning the gap. The chain's CDR3 is CASSLAAGRGPNEQFF. In DNA, the CDR3 is TGTGCCAGCAGCTTAGCGGCCGGGAGAGGACCCAATGAGCAGTTCTTC. The full variable domain, with the rest looked up from reference TRBV7-9 and TRBJ2-1, is DTGVSQNPRHKITKRGQNVTFRCDPISEHNRLYWYRQTLGQGPEFLTYFQNEAQLEKSRLLSDRFSAERPKGSFSTLEIQRTEQGDSAMYLCASSLAAGRGPNEQFFGPGTRLTVL.

The chain uses TRBV5-1 and TRBJ2-7, with D possibly being TRBD2 (6 bases). The germline V and J ends were trimmed by 6 bases and 3 bases, with 19 bases remaining between them. CDR3 length: 15 residues. Germline CDR1 is SGHRS and CDR2 is YFSETQ. The CDR3 loop reads CASKVLGTSDYEQYF. The CDR3 nucleotides read TGCGCCAGCAAGGTTTTGGGGACTTCAGACTACGAGCAGTACTTC. The complete variable domain, with remaining parts taken from reference TRBV5-1 and TRBJ2-7, reads KAGVTQTPRYLIKTRGQQVTLSCSPISGHRSVSWYQQTPGQGLQFLFEYFSETQRNKGNFPGRFSGRQFSNSRSEMNVSTLELGDSALYLCASKVLGTSDYEQYFGPGTRLTVT.

The chain couples TRBV6-1 to TRBJ2-3, with 7 bases aligning to TRBD2. Germline V gene lookup returns CDR1 MNHNS and CDR2 SASEGT. This CDR3 region has 14 residues. V shed 10 bases and J 8 bases; nucleotides not matched to a gene: 15. CDR3 nucleotides: TGTGCCACCCAGTCGGGAGGTTATGGGGTTACGCAGTATTTT. It codes for CATQSGGYGVTQYF.